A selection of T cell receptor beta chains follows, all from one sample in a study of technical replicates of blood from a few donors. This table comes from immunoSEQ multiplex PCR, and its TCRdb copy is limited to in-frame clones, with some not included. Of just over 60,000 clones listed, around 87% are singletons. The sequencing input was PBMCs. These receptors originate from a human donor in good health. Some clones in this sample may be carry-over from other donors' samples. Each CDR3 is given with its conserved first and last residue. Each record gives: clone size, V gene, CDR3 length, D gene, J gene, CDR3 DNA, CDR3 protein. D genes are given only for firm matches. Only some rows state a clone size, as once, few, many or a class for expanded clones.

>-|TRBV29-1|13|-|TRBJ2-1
TGCGGCCGGGGGGCCTTGTTGTACAATGAGCAGTTCTTC
CGRGALLYNEQFF
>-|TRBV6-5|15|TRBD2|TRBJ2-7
TGTGCCAGCAGTCAGTCTAGCGGCCCGAAGGCAGAGCAGTACTTC
CASSQSSGPKAEQYF
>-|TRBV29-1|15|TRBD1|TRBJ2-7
TGCAGCGTTGGGGGGACAGGGCTTAGATCCGACGAGCAGTACTTC
CSVGGTGLRSDEQYF
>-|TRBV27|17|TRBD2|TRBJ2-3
TGTGCCAGCAGTTCCCTCTTAGCGGGGGGTAGCACAGATACGCAGTATTTT
CASSSLLAGGSTDTQYF
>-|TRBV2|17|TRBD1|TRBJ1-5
TGTGCCAGCAGCGGCAGGACAGGGGGAGATAGCAATCAGCCCCAGCATTTT
CASSGRTGGDSNQPQHF
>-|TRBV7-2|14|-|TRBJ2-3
TGTGCCAGCAGCTTAGGGACTAGCACAGATACGCAGTATTTT
CASSLGTSTDTQYF
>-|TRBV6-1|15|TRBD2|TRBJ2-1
TGTGCCAGCAGCGTTCTAGCGGGAGGGGGCAATGAGCAGTTCTTC
CASSVLAGGGNEQFF
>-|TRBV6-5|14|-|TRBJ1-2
TGTGCCAGCAGTTACCAACAGGGTTCGGGAGGCTACACCTTC
CASSYQQGSGGYTF
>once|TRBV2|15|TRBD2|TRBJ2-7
TGTGCCAGCAGTGTCTCTAGCGGGGGTGCCTACGAGCAGTACTTC
CASSVSSGGAYEQYF
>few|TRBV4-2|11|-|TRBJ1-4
TGTGCCAGCAGCCTGGCGGGTGTTCTGTTTTTT
CASSLAGVLFF
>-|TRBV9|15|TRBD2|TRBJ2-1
TGTGCCAGCAGCGTAGTACTAGCGGGACCCAATGAGCAGTTCTTC
CASSVVLAGPNEQFF
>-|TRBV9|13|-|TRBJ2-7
TGTGCCAGCAGCGACCAGGGGGGCGGCGAGCAGTACTTC
CASSDQGGGEQYF
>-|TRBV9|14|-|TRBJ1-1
TGTGCCAGCAGCGTAGGTGAAGGGGGCACTGAAGCTTTCTTT
CASSVGEGGTEAFF
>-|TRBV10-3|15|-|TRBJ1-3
TGTGCCATCAGTGACGGGGGATCAAATGGAAACACCATATATTTT
CAISDGGSNGNTIYF
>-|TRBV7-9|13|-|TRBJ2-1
TGTGCCAGCAGCCCCCCGCGCTTGAATGAGCAGTTCTTC
CASSPPRLNEQFF
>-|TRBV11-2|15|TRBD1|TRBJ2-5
TGTGCCAGCAGCTTCCGGACAGGGCTGTCGGAGACCCAGTACTTC
CASSFRTGLSETQYF
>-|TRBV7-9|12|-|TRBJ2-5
TGTGCCAGCAGTTGGAGCCAAGAGACCCAGTACTTC
CASSWSQETQYF
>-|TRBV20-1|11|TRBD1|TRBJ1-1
TGCAGTGCCAGGGACAGGGCTGAAGCTTTCTTT
CSARDRAEAFF
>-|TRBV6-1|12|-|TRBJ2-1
TGTGCCAGCAGTGAGTCCCTAAGTGAGCAGTTCTTC
CASSESLSEQFF
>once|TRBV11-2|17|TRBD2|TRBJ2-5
TGTGCCAGCAGCTTAGCCTGGGGGGGGAGCGGCCAAGAGACCCAGTACTTC
CASSLAWGGSGQETQYF
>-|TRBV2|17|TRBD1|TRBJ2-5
TGTGCCAGCAGTGAATCCCGCACAGGGGGTAACCGGGAGACCCAGTACTTC
CASSESRTGGNRETQYF
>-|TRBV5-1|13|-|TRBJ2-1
TGCGCCAGCAGCTTGGCTGTAGTTGGTGAGCAGTTCTTC
CASSLAVVGEQFF
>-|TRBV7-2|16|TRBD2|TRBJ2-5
TGTGCCAGCAGCTTAGCTCGTGGTAGCGGGAGTCAGACCCAGTACTTC
CASSLARGSGSQTQYF
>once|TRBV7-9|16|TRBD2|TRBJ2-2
TGTGCCAGCAGCGCACTAGCGGGAGGGACACTCGGGGAGCTGTTTTTT
CASSALAGGTLGELFF
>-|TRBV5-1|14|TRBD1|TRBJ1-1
TGCGCCAGCAGCGCAGGGGGCGGAATCGCTGAAGCTTTCTTT
CASSAGGGIAEAFF
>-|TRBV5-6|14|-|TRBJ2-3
TGTGCCAGCAGCTTGGAGCGGCGGAGAGATACGCAGTATTTT
CASSLERRRDTQYF
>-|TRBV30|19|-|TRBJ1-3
TGTGCCTGGAGCGTCCGATTTCCTTTTCCCAGGGAAACGGGAAACACCATATATTTT
CAWSVRFPFPRETGNTIYF
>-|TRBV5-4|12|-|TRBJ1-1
TGTGCCAGCAGCATACAGGGAGCTGAAGCTTTCTTT
CASSIQGAEAFF
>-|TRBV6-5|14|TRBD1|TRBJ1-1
TGTGCCAGCAGTTCCGGCAGGGGGCGGACTGAAGCTTTCTTT
CASSSGRGRTEAFF
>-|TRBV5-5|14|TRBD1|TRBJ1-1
TGTGCCAGCAGCTTGCAGCGGGGGACAGTTGAAGCTTTCTTT
CASSLQRGTVEAFF
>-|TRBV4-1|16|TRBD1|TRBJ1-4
TGCGCCAGCAGCCCCCGGAACAGGGGGCGCGGGGAAAAACTGTTTTTT
CASSPRNRGRGEKLFF
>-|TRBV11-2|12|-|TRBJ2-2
TGTGCCAGCAGCTCACAGGGCAGGGAGCTGTTTTTT
CASSSQGRELFF
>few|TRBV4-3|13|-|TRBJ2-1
TGCGCCAGCAGTCGGGAGTGGGCAAATGAGCAGTTCTTC
CASSREWANEQFF
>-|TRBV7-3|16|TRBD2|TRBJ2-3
TGTGCCAGCAGGAAAGGGACTAGCGGGGGTGCAGATACGCAGTATTTT
CASRKGTSGGADTQYF
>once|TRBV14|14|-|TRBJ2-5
TGTGCCAGCAGCCAAGAAGTCGGAGGCGTGACCCAGTACTTC
CASSQEVGGVTQYF
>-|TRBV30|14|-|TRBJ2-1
TGTGCCTGGATTCTCCGGGGGGCTAACGGTGAGCAGTTCTTC
CAWILRGANGEQFF
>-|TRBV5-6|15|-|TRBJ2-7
TGTGCCAGCAGCTATTCCAGGGGAGGGGCCTACGAGCAGTACTTC
CASSYSRGGAYEQYF
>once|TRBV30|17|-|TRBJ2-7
TGTGCCTGGAGTGGGTATCCTCGCAGGGCAGAAGGCAGCGAGCAGTACTTC
CAWSGYPRRAEGSEQYF
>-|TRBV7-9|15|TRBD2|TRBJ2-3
TGTGCCAGCAGCTCCTGGACTAGCGGGGGGGATACGCAGTATTTT
CASSSWTSGGDTQYF
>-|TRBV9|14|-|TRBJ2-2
TGTGCCAGCAGCGCAACAGGGTCAACCGGGGAGCTGTTTTTT
CASSATGSTGELFF
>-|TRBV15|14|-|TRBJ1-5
TGTGCCACCAGCAGAGATGAAGGAGATCAGCCCCAGCATTTT
CATSRDEGDQPQHF
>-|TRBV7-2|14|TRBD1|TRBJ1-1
TGTGCCAGCACCACGACAGGGGTGAACACTGAAGCTTTCTTT
CASTTTGVNTEAFF
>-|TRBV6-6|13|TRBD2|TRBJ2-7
TGTGCCAGCAGGGCTAGCGGGAGCTACGAGCAGTACTTC
CASRASGSYEQYF
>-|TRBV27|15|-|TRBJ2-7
TGTGCCAGCAGTCCCCCGGGACTTGCGTCCTACGAGCAGTACTTC
CASSPPGLASYEQYF
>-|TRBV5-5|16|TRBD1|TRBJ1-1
TGTGCCAGCAGCCCTAGACAGGGGGCTCTGAACACTGAAGCTTTCTTT
CASSPRQGALNTEAFF
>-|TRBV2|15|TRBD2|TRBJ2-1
TGTGCCAGCAATCCTACTAGCGGGAGGGGGAATGAGCAGTTCTTC
CASNPTSGRGNEQFF